This TCR beta chain is from a study of blood T cells in healthy people across ages. Total RNA, at least 5.5 micrograms per sample, came from PBMCs. Together with a sample-barcoded 5' primer, a J-beta primer mix was included in a second PCR lasting roughly 6 to 12 cycles. TCRdb redid the calling of the 5' RACE reads with MiXCR, one entry per CDR3 protein. Here the sample spans some 760,000 distinct CDR3 sequences, approximately 25% being singletons. V lost 5 bases to trimming and J lost 6 bases, with 9 bases between them. Germline CDR1 and CDR2: SQVTM and ANQGSEA. The CDR3 consists of 11 residues. This clonotype has just a few counts. This same sample was also taken into another study, of T cells of mothers and their children. From that study: The people who donated were a few healthy Caucasian mothers and their six children.

The genes are TRBV29-1 and TRBJ2-3; D may be TRBD1 (6 bases). This receptor was taken from a boy younger than 18 in good health. The material sequenced was blood. CDR3 amino acids: CSVSGVDTQYF. The CDR3 DNA is TGCAGCGTTTCAGGGGTTGATACGCAGTATTTT.